The subject of this entry is one T cell receptor beta chain. The repertoire was sequenced with immunoSEQ multiplex PCR; TCRdb's copy has only in-frame clones and lacks some. The data hold about 100,000 clones, with 75% to 85% observed a single time. This CDR3 is 14 amino acids long. Germline trimming cut 3 bases from V and 5 bases from J; bases unmatched to any gene: 3. Germline V lookup: CDR1 MGHRA, CDR2 YSYEKL. This record comes from a study of T cell clones after liver transplantation. The sequence was collected from a human donor who received a liver transplant. The J gene is TRBJ2-3, the V gene TRBV4-1, with 9 bases identical to TRBD2. Specimen: CD4+ T cells from blood, collected before liver transplant. The CDR3 nucleotides read TGCGCCAGCAGCCAGTTGCGGGGGGGAGATACGCAGTATTTT. Encoded protein: CASSQLRGGDTQYF.